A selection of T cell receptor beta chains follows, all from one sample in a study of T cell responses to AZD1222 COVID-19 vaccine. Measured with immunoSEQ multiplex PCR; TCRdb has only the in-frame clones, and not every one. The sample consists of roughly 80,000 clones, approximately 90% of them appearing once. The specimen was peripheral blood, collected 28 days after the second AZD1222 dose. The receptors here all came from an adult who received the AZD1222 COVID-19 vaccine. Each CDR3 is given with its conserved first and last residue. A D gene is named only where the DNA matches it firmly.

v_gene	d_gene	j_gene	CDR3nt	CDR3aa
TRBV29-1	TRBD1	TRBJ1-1	TGCAGCGTTGAACCGGGACAGGGTGAAGCTTTCTTT	CSVEPGQGEAFF
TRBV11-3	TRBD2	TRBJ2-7	TGTGCCAGCAGCTTAGAGGCGGGGGAGGCTTACGAGCAGTACTTC	CASSLEAGEAYEQYF
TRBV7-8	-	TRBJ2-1	TGTGCCAGCAGCGCCCGGGGGGCGGGAGACCCTCTGGGCGGGGAGCAGTTCTTC	CASSARGAGDPLGGEQFF
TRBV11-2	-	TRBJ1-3	TGTGCCAGCAACCCTTCGGGCTCTGGAAACACCATATATTTT	CASNPSGSGNTIYF
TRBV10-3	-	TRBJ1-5	TGTGCCATCAGTGAAGGGGCTATCGGTGGGCAGCCCCAGCATTTT	CAISEGAIGGQPQHF
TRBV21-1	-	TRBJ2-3	TGTGCCAGCAGCAAGGGCCGACCCGCAGATACGCAGTATTTT	CASSKGRPADTQYF
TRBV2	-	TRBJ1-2	TGTGCCAGCCATGTAGGGGGGTATGGCTACACCTTC	CASHVGGYGYTF
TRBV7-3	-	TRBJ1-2	TGTGCCAGCAGCGAACAGGGTGGTTATGGCTACACCTTC	CASSEQGGYGYTF
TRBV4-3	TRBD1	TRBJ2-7	TGCGCCAGCAGCCAAGGTCTGGACAGGGGGAATCAGTACTTC	CASSQGLDRGNQYF
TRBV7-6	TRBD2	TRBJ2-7	TGTGCCAGCAGCCCAATCCGAAGGACTAGCGGGTCCTCCTACGAGCAGTACTTC	CASSPIRRTSGSSYEQYF
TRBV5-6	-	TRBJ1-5	TGTGCCAGCAGCTTGGACAGGTGGGGGCCCAATCAGCCCCAGCATTTT	CASSLDRWGPNQPQHF
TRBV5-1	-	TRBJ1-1	TGCGCCAGCTCCCCACCCGGGGGCCCGAACACTGAAGCTTTCTTT	CASSPPGGPNTEAFF
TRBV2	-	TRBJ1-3	TGTGCCAGCAGCCGAGGGGGTGCGGGAAACACCATATATTTT	CASSRGGAGNTIYF
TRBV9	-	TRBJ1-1	TGTGCCAGCAGCGCAAAGGGGGACATCTGGGGCTACACCATTGAAGCTTTCTTT	CASSAKGDIWGYTIEAFF